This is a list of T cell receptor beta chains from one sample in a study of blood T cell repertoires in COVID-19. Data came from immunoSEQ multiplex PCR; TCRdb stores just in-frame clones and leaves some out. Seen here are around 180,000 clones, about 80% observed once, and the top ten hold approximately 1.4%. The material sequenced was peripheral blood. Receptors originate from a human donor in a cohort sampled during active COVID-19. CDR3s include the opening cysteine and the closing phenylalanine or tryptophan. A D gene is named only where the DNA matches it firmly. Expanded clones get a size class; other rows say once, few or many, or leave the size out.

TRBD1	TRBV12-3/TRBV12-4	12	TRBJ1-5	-	CASSLGDRGQHF	TGTGCCAGCAGTTTGGGGGACAGGGGCCAGCATTTT
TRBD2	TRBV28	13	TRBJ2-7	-	CASSLGGEYEQYF	TGTGCCAGCAGTCTGGGGGGGGAATACGAGCAGTACTTC
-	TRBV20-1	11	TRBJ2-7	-	CSARQSYEQYF	TGCAGTGCTAGACAATCCTACGAGCAGTACTTC
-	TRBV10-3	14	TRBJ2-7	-	CAISKGVSSYEQYF	TGTGCCATCAGTAAGGGGGTCAGCTCCTACGAGCAGTACTTC
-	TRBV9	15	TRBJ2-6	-	CASSLQGSGANVLTF	TGTGCCAGCAGCCTGCAGGGTTCTGGGGCCAACGTCCTGACTTTC
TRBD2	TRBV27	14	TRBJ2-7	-	CASSLAGGIYEQYF	TGTGCCAGCAGTCTAGCGGGAGGAATATACGAGCAGTACTTC
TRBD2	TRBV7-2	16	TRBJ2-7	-	CASSLVAGTSSYEQYF	TGTGCCAGCAGCTTAGTAGCCGGGACTAGCAGCTACGAGCAGTACTTC
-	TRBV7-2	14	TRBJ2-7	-	CASSSTGTSYEQYF	TGTGCCAGCAGCTCCACAGGAACCTCCTACGAGCAGTACTTC
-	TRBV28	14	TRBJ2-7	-	CASSSPHKYYEQYF	TGTGCCAGCAGTTCCCCTCACAAGTACTACGAGCAGTACTTC
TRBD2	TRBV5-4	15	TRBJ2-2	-	CASSLSGGVTGELFF	TGTGCCAGCAGCTTGAGCGGGGGGGTCACCGGGGAGCTGTTTTTT
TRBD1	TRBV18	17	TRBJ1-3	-	CASSLQGRVAPGNTIYF	TGTGCCAGCTCACTACAGGGGCGCGTAGCCCCTGGAAACACCATATATTTT
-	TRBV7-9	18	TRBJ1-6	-	CASSPGGGQKIYNSPLHF	TGTGCCAGCAGCCCGGGTGGGGGACAAAAGATCTATAATTCACCCCTCCACTTT
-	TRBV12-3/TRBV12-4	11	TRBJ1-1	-	CASRTVTEAFF	TGTGCCAGCAGGACAGTGACTGAAGCTTTCTTT
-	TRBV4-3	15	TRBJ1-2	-	CASSSTSTDNYGYTF	TGCGCCAGCAGCTCCACCTCGACAGATAACTATGGCTACACCTTC
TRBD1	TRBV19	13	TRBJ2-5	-	CASSDRGQETQYF	TGTGCCAGTAGTGACAGGGGACAAGAGACCCAGTACTTC
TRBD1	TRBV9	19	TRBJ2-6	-	CASSGQGGRPSSGANVLTF	TGTGCCAGCAGTGGACAGGGCGGAAGACCTAGCTCTGGGGCCAACGTCCTGACTTTC
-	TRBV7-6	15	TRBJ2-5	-	CASSSWGERQETQYF	TGTGCCAGCAGTTCTTGGGGGGAGAGGCAAGAGACCCAGTACTTC
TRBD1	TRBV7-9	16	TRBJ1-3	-	CASSPSGQGIGNTIYF	TGTGCCAGCAGCCCCTCGGGACAGGGGATCGGAAACACCATATATTTT
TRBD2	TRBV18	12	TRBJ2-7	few	CASSPRGEEQYF	TGTGCCAGCTCCCCGCGGGGGGAGGAGCAGTACTTC
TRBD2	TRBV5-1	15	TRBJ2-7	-	CASREGTSESYEQYF	TGCGCCAGCAGGGAAGGGACTAGCGAGTCCTACGAGCAGTACTTC
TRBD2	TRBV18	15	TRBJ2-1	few	CASSPQLAGSNEQFF	TGTGCCAGCTCACCACAACTAGCGGGTTCCAATGAGCAGTTCTTC
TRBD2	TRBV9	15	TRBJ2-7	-	CASSVAGLAVYEQYF	TGTGCCAGCAGCGTAGCAGGCCTAGCGGTCTACGAGCAGTACTTC
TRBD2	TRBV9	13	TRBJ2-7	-	CASGPSGGYEQYF	TGTGCCAGCGGACCTAGCGGGGGCTACGAGCAGTACTTC
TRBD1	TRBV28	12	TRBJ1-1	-	CASGTGVSEAFF	TGTGCCAGCGGGACAGGGGTATCTGAAGCTTTCTTT
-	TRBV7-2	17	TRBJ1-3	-	CASSLIWGGVSGNTIYF	TGTGCCAGCAGCTTAATTTGGGGCGGGGTCTCTGGAAACACCATATATTTT
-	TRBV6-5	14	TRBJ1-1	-	CASRSDGGNTEAFF	TGTGCCAGCAGGTCGGACGGAGGTAACACTGAAGCTTTCTTT
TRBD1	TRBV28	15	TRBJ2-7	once	CASSLPGQGYGEQYF	TGTGCCAGCAGTCTTCCGGGACAGGGTTATGGGGAGCAGTACTTC
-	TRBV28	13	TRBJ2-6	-	CASRYSGANVLTF	TGTGCCAGCAGGTACTCTGGGGCCAACGTCCTGACTTTC
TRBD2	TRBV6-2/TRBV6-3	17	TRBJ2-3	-	CASSYPLQRGDTDTQYF	TGTGCCAGCAGTTACCCCCTACAGCGGGGGGACACAGATACGCAGTATTTT
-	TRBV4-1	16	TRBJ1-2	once	CASSPERVLWHVGYTF	TGCGCCAGCAGCCCGGAGAGGGTACTTTGGCACGTTGGGTACACCTTC
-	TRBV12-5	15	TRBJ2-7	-	CASGLGWEEVYEQYF	TGTGCTAGTGGTTTGGGGTGGGAGGAGGTTTACGAGCAGTACTTC
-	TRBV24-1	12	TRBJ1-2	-	CATSDRFYGYTF	TGTGCCACCAGTGACCGGTTCTATGGCTACACCTTC
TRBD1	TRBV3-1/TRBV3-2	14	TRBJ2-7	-	CASSHATGVSEQYF	TGTGCCAGCAGCCACGCGACAGGGGTCAGCGAGCAGTACTTC
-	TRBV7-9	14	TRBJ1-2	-	CASSLALKGDGYTF	TGTGCCAGCAGCTTAGCGCTGAAAGGGGATGGCTACACCTTC
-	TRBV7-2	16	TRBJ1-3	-	CASSPNMRQVGNTIYF	TGTGCCAGCAGCCCTAATATGAGACAGGTCGGAAACACCATATATTTT
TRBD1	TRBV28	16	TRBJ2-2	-	CASSLFGQGATGELFF	TGTGCCAGCAGTTTATTTGGACAGGGGGCCACCGGGGAGCTGTTTTTT
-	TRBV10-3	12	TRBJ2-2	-	CAGRRNTGELFF	TGTGCCGGTCGGAGGAACACCGGGGAGCTGTTTTTT
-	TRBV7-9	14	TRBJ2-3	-	CASSLTVSTDTQYF	TGTGCCAGCAGCTTGACAGTTAGCACAGATACGCAGTATTTT
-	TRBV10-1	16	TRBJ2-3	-	CASSDLRDTSTDTQYF	TGCGCCAGCAGTGACCTGAGGGACACTTCCACAGATACGCAGTATTTT